This record looks at one TCR beta chain sequence and its context. The data belong to a study of blood T cell repertoires in COVID-19. Study in general: The cDNA or gDNA used as material had been derived from T cells, B-cell-depleted T cells, or PBMCs.

The table came from immunoSEQ multiplex PCR; TCRdb's copy has only in-frame clones and leaves some out. The sample has more than 85,000 clones; 80% to 95% are singletons. CDR3 length equals 14 residues. Germline V gives CDR1 SGHNT, CDR2 YYREEE (reference sequence). J gave up 13 bases and V 6 bases, and 11 bases lay outside the gene matches. The material sequenced was peripheral blood. This sequence joins TRBV5-4 and TRBJ1-6, with 9 bases matching TRBD1. This sequence originates from a man in his late teens or twenties with acute or convalescent COVID-19. This CDR3 reads CASTQWGGQGPLHF. The CDR3 region has the DNA TGTGCCAGCACCCAATGGGGGGGACAGGGCCCCCTCCACTTT.